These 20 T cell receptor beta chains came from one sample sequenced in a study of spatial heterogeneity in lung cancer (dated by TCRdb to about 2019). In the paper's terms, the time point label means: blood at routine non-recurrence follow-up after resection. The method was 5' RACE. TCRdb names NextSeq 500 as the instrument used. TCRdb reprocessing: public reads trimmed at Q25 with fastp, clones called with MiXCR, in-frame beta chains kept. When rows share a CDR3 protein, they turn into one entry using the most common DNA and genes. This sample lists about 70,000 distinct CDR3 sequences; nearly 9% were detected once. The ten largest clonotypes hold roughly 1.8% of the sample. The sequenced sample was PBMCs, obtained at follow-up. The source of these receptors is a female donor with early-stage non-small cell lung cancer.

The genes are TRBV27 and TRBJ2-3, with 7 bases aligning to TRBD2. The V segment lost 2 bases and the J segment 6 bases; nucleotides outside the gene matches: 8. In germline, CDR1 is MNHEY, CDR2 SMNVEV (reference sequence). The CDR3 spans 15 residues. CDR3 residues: CASSLMASGMDTQYF. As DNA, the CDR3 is TGTGCCAGCAGTTTAATGGCCAGCGGGATGGATACGCAGTATTTT.

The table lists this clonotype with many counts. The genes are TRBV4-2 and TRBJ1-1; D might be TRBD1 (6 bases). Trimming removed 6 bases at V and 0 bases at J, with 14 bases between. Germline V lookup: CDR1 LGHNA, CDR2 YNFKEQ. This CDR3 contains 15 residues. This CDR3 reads CASRSGALMNTEAFF. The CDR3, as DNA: TGTGCCAGCAGGTCGGGGGCTTTGATGAACACTGAAGCTTTCTTT.

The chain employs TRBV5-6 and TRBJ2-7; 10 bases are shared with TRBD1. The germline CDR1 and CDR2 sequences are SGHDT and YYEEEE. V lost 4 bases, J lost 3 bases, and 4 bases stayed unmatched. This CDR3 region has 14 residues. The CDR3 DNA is TGTGCCAGCAGCCCAGGGACAGGGGTCTACGAGCAGTACTTC. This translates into CASSPGTGVYEQYF.

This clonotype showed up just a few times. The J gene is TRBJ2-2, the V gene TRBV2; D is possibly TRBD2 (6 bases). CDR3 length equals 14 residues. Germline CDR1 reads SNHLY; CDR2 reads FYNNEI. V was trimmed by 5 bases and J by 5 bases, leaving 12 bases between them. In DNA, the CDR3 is TGTGCCAGCAGTACCTGGAGCGGGACCGGGGAGCTGTTTTTT. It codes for CASSTWSGTGELFF.

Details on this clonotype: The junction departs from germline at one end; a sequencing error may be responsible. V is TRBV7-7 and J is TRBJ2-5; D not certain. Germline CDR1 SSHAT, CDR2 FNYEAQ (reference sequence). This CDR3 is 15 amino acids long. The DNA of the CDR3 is TGTGCTAGCAGCTTAGGAACTCCTCAAGGGGAGACCCAGTACTTC. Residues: CASSLGTPQGETQYF.

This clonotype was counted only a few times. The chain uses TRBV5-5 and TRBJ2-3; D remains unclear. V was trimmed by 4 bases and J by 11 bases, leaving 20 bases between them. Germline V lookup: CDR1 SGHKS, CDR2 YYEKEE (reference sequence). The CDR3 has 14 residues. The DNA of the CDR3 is TGTGCCAGCAGCCCTTCCGTACGGCATATGGGGCAGTATTTT. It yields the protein CASSPSVRHMGQYF.

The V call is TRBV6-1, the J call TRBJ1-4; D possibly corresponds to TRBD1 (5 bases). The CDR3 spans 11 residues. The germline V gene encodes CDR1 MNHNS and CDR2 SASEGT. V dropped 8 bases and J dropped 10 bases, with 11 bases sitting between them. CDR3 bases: TGTGCCAGCGGGGCAGTTGGAAAACTGTTTTTT. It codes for CASGAVGKLFF.

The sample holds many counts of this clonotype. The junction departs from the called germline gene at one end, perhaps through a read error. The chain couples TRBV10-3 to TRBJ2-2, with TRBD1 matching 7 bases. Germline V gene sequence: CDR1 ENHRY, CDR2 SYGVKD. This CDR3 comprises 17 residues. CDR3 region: CAISESSTGSKTGELFF. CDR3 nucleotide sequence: TGTGCCATCAGTGAGTCATCGACAGGGTCGAAAACCGGGGAGCTGTTTTTT.

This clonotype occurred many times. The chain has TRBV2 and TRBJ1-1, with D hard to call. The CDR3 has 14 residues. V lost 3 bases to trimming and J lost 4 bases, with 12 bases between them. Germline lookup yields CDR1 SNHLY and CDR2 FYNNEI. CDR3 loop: CASSDRWESTEAFF. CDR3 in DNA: TGTGCCAGCAGTGACCGGTGGGAAAGCACTGAAGCTTTCTTT. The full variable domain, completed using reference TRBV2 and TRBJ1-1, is EPEVTQTPSHQVTQMGQEVILRCVPISNHLYFYWYRQILGQKVEFLVSFYNNEISEKSEIFDDQFSVERPDGSNFTLKIRSTKLEDSAMYFCASSDRWESTEAFFGQGTRLTVV.

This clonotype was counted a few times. The CDR3 is CASSLSTEGTQHF. The CDR3 bases are TGTGCCAGCAGTTTATCCACCGAGGGGACCCAGCATTTT. V gene TRBV27 combines with J gene TRBJ1-5; D might be TRBD1 (5 bases). CDR1 MNHEY and CDR2 SMNVEV come from the germline V gene (reference sequence). V was pared by 0 bases and J by 11 bases, with 11 bases between. The CDR3 spans 13 residues.

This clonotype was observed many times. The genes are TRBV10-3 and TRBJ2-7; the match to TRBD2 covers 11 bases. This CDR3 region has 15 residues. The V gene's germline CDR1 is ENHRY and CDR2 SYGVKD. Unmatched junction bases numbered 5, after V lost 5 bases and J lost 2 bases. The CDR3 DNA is TGTGCCATCAGTCCGCGACTAGCGGGAACCTACGAGCAGTACTTC. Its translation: CAISPRLAGTYEQYF.

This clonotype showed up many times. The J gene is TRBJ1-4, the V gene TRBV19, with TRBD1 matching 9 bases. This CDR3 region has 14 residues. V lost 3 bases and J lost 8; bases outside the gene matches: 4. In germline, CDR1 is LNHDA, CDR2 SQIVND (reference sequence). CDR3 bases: TGTGCCAGTAGTATGGGACAGGGCCGGGAAAAACTGTTTTTT. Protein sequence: CASSMGQGREKLFF.

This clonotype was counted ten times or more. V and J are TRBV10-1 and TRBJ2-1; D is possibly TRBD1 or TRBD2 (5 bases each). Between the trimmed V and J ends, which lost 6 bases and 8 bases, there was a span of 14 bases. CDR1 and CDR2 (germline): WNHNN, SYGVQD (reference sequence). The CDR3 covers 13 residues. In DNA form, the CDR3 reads TGCGCCAGCAGCCGGGGCAGAGAAGATGAGCAGTTCTTC. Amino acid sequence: CASSRGREDEQFF.

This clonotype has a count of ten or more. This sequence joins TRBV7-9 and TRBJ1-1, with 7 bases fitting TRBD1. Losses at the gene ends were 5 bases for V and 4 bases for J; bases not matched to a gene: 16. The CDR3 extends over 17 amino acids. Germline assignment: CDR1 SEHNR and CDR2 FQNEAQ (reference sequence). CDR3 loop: CASSPPTGDHIPTEAFF. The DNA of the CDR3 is TGTGCCAGCAGCCCTCCCACAGGGGACCACATCCCCACTGAAGCTTTCTTT.

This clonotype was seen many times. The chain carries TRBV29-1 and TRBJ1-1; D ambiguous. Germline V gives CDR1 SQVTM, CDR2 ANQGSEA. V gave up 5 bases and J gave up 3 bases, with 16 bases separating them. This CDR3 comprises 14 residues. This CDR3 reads CSVQSTPRDTEAFF. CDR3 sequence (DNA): TGCAGCGTTCAGTCGACCCCGAGGGACACTGAAGCTTTCTTT. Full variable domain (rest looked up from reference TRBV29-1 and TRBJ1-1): SAVISQKPSRDICQRGTSLTIQCQVDSQVTMMFWYRQQPGQSLTLIATANQGSEATYESGFVIDKFPISRPNLTFSTLTVSNMSPEDSSIYLCSVQSTPRDTEAFFGQGTRLTVV.

The DNA of the CDR3 is TGTGCCAGCACCCAGGGGCCGGCCGGAAACACCATATATTTT. Amino acids: CASTQGPAGNTIYF. The V and J genes are TRBV3-1 and TRBJ1-3, with a possible D match to TRBD1 (6 bases). Trimming left V 7 bases short and J 4 bases short, with 14 bases between. Germline lookup yields CDR1 LGHDT and CDR2 YNNKEL (reference sequence). CDR3 size: 14 residues.

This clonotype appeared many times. CDR3 loop: CASRPGTASGNTIYF. Written as DNA, the CDR3 is TGTGCCAGCAGACCTGGGACAGCCTCTGGAAACACCATATATTTT. V gene TRBV6-6 combines with J gene TRBJ1-3, with TRBD1 identical over 7 bases. The V and J ends lost 6 bases and 0 bases, in that order; junction bases with no gene match: 5. The CDR3 consists of 15 residues. The germline CDR1 and CDR2 sequences are MNHNY and SVGAGI (reference sequence).

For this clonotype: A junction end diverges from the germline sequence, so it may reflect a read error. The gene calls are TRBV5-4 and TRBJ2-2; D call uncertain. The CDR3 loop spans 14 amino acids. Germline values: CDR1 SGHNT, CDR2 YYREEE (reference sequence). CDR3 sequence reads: CANSFWAGTGELFF. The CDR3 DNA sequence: TGTGCCAACAGCTTCTGGGCCGGCACCGGGGAGCTGTTTTTT.

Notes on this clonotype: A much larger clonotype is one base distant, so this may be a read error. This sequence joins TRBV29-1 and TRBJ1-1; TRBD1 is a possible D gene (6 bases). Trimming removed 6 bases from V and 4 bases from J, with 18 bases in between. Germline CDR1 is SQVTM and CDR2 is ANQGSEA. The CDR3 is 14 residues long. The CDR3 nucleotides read TGCAGCGTCCGCCGGACAGCTCTGACCACTGAAGCTTTCTTT. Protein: CSVRRTALTTEAFF.

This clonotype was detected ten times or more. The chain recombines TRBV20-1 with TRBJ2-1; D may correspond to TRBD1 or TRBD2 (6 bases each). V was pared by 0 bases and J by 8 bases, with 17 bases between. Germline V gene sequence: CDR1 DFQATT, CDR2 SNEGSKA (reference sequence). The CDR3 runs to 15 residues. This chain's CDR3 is CSARDPWRRGDEQFF. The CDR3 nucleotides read TGCAGTGCTAGAGATCCGTGGCGGAGGGGGGATGAGCAGTTCTTC.